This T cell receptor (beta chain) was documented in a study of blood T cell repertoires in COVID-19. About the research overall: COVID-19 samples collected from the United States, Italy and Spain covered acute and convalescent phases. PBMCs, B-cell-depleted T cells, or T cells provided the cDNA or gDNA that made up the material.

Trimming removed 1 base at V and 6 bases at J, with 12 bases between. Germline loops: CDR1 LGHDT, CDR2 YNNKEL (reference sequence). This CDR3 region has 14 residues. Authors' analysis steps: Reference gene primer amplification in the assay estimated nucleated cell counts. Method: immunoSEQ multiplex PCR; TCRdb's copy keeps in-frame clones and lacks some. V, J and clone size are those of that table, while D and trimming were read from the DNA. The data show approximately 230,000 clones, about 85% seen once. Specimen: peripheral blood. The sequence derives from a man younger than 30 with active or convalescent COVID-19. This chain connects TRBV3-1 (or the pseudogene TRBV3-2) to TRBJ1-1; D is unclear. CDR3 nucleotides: TGTGCCAGCAGCCAAGTTGGCGGGAGGGCTGAAGCTTTCTTT. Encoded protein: CASSQVGGRAEAFF.